This T cell receptor beta chain was captured by sequencing in a study of human T cells and chemical hapten exposure. Germline values: CDR1 SGHNT, CDR2 YENEEA. The V and J ends lost 7 bases and 6 bases, in that order; junction bases with no gene match: 5. CDR3 length: 14 residues. TCRdb recomputed calls from the RACE reads with MiXCR, one row per CDR3 protein. The sample lists 20,000 to 30,000 distinct CDR3 sequences, roughly a tenth occurring once. Time point reported: patch test 2, 6 weeks after DPC sensitization. As to treatment: therapeutic diphenylcyclopropenone sensitization with weekly scalp DPC.

The source is a man aged 30 to 39 with alopecia areata. Some clones in this sample may be carry-over from other donors' samples. The chain uses TRBV11-3 and TRBJ2-1; TRBD2 matches 11 bases. The source material was whole blood, sampled in connection with sensitization to the hapten diphenylcyclopropenone (DPC). As DNA, the CDR3 is TGTGCCAGCACCAGACTAGCGGGAAGCAATGAGCAGTTCTTC. Protein sequence: CASTRLAGSNEQFF.